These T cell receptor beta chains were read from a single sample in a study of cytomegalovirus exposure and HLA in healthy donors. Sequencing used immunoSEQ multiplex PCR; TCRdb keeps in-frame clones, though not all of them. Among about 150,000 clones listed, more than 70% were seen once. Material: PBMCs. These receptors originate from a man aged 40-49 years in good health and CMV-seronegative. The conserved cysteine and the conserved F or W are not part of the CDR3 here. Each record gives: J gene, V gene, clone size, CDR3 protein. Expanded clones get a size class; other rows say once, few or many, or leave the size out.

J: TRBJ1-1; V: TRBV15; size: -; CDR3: ATSRDEGNRGDTEAF
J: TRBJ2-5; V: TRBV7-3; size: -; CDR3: ASSLGAGIQETQY
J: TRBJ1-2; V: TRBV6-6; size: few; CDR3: ASGRTNYGYT
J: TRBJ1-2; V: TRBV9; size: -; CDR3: ASSVAGYGYT
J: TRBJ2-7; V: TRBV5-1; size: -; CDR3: ASSLGTGGYEQY
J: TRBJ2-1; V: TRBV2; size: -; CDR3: ASSTGGVDEQF
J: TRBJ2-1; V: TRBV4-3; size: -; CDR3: ASSQEAGGRYNEQF
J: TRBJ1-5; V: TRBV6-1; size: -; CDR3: ASSEVMGRNQPQH
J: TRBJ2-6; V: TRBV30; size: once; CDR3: AWRGQGARKEPWTGANVLT
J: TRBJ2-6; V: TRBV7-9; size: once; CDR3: ASSLPTGANVLT
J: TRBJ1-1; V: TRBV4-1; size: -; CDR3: ASSVLQGYDTEAF
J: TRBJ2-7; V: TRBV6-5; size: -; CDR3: ATKSGGAVNEQY
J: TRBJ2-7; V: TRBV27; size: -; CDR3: ASSFGGIREEQY
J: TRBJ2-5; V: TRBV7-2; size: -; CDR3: ASSSGLASETQY
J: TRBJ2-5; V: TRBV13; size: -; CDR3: ASSSSRDRQETQY
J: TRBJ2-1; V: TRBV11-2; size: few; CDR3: ASSGTLDNEQF
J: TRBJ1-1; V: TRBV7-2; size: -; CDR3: ASSLGGRRLFSSF
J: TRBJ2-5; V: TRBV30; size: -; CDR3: AWSVLGRGETQY
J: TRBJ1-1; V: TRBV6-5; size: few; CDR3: ASSYWGGARTEAF
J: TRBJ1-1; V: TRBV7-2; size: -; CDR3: ASSLNPMITTMNTEAF
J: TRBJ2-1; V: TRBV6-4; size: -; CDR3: ASSDSGTSGRQF
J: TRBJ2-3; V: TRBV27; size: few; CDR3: ASSRGRDTDTQY
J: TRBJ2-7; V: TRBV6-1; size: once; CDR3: ASSARQGYEQY